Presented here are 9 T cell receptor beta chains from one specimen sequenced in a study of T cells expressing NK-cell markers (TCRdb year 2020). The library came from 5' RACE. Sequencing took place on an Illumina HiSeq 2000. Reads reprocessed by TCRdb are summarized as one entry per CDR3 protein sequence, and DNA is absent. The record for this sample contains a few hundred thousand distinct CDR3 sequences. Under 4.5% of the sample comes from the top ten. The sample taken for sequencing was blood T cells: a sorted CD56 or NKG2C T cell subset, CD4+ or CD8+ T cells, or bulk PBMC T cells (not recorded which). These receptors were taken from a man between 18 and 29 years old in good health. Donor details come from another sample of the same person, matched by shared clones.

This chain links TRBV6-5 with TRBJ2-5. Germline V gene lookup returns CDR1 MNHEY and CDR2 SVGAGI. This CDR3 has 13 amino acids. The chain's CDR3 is CASSYYGSETQYF.

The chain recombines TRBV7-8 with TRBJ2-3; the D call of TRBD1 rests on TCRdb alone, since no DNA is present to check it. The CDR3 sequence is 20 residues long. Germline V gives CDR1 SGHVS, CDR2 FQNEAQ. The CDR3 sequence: CASRRNPAGTGAGSTDTQYF.

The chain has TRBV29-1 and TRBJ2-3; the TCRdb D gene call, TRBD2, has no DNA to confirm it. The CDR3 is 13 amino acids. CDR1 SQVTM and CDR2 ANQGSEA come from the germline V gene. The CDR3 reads CSVAPPSTDTQYF.

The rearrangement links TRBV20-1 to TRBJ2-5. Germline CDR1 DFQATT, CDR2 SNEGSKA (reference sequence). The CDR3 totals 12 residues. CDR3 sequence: CSARTGSETQYF.

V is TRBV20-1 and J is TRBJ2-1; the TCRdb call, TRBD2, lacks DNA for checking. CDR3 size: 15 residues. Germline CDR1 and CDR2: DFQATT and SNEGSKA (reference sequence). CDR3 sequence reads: CSAKPPAGVYNEQFF.

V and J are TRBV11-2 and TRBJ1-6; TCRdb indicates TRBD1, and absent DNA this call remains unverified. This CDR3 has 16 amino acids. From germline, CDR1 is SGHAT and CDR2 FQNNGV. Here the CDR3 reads CASSLIQGANDSPLHF.

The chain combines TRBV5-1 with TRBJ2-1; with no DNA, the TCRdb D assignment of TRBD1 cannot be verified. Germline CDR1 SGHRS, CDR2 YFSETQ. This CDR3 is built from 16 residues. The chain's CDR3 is CASSSGGFGRGNEQFF. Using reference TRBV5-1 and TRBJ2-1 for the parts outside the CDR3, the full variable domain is KAGVTQTPRYLIKTRGQQVTLSCSPISGHRSVSWYQQTPGQGLQFLFEYFSETQRNKGNFPGRFSGRQFSNSRSEMNVSTLELGDSALYLCASSSGGFGRGNEQFFGPGTRLTVL.

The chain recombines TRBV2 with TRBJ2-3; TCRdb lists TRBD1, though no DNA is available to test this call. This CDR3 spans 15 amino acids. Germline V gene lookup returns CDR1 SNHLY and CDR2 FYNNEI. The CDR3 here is CASSDFGSPGDTQYF.

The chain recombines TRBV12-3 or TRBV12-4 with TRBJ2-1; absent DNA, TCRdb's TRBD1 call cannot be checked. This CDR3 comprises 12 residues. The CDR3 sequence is CASNPGWNEQFF.